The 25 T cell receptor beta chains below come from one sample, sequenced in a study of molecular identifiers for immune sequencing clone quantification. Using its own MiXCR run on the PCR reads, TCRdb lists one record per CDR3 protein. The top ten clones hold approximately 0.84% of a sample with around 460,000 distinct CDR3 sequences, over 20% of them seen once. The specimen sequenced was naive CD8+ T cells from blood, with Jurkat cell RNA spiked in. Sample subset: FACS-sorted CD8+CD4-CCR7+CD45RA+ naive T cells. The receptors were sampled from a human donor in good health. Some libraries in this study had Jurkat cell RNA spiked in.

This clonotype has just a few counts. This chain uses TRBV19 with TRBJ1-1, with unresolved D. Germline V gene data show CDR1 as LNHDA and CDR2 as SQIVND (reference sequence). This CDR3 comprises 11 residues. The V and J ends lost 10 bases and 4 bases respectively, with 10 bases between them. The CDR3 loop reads CATRSVTEAFF. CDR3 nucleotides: TGTGCCACTCGGTCGGTCACTGAAGCTTTCTTT.

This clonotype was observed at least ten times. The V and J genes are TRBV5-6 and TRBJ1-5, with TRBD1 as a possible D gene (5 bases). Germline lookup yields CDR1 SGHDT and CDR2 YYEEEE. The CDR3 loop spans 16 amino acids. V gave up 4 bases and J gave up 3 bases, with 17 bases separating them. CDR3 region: CASSTKRTPLNQPQHF. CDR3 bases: TGTGCCAGCAGCACAAAGCGGACACCACTCAATCAGCCCCAGCATTTT.

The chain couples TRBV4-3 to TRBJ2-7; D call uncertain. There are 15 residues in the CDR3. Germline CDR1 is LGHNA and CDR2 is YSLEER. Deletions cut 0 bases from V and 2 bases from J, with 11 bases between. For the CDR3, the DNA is TGCGCCAGCAGCCAAGATCTTGTCCAGGCCTACGAGCAGTACTTC. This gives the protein CASSQDLVQAYEQYF.

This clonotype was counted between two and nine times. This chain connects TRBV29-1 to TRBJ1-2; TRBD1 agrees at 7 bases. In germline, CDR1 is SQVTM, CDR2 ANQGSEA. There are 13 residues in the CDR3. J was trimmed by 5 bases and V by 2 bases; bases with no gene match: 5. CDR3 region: CSVERQGGYGYTF. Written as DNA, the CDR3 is TGCAGCGTTGAAAGACAGGGAGGATATGGCTACACCTTC.

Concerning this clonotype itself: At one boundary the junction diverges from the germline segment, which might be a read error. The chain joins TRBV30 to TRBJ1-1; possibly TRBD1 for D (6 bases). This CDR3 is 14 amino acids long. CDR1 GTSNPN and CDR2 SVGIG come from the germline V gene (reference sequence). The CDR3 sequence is CASYPRGLSTEASF. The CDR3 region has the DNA TGTGCCTCCTACCCCAGGGGCCTTTCCACTGAAGCTTCCTTT. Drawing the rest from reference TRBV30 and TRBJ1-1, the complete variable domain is SQTIHQWPATLVQPVGSPLSLECTVEGTSNPNLYWYRQAAGRGLQLLFYSVGIGQISSEVPQNLSASRPQDRQFILSSKKLLLSDSGFYLCASYPRGLSTEASFGQGTRLTVV.

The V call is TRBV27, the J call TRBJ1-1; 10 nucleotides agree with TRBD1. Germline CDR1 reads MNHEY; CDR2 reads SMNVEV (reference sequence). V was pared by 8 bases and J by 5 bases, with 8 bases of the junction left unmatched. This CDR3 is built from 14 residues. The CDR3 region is CASGSGTGVTEAFF. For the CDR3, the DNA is TGTGCCAGCGGGTCGGGGACAGGGGTTACTGAAGCTTTCTTT.

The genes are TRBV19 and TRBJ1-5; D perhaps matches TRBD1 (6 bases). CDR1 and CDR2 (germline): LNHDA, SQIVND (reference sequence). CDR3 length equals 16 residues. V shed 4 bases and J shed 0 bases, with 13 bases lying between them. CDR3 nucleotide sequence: TGTGCCAGTAGTACATGGACAGATCTTAGCAATCAGCCCCAGCATTTT. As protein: CASSTWTDLSNQPQHF.

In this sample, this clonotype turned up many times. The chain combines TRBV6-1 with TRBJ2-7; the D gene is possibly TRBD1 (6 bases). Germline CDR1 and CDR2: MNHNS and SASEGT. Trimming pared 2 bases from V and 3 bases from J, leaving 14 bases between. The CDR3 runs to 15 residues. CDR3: CASSELVTGNYEQYF. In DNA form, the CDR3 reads TGTGCCAGCAGTGAATTGGTGACAGGAAACTACGAGCAGTACTTC.

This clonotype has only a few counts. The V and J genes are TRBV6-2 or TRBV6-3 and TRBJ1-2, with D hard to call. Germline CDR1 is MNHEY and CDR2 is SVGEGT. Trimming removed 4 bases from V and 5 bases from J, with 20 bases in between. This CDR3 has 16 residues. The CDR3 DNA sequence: TGTGCCAGCAGTTTGGCAGACACCTCTTTCTGGTATGGCTACACCTTC. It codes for CASSLADTSFWYGYTF.

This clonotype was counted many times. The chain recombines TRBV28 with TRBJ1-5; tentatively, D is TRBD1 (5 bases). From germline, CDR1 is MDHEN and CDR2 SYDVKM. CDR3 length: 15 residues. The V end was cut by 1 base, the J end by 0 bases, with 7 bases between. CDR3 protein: CASSLYGGSNQPQHF. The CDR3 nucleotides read TGTGCCAGCAGTTTATATGGGGGTAGCAATCAGCCCCAGCATTTT.

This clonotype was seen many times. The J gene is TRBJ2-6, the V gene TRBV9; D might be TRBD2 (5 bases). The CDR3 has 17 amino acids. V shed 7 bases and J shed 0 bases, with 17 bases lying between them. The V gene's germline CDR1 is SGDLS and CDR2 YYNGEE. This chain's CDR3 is CASSEASLGSGANVLTF. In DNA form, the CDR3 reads TGTGCCAGCTCGGAGGCAAGCCTAGGCTCTGGGGCCAACGTCCTGACTTTC.

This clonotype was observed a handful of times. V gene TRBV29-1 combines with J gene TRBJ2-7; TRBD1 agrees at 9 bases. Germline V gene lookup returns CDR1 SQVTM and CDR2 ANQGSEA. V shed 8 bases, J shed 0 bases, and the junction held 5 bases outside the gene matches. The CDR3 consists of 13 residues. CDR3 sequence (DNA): TGCAGCACTGGGACAGGGATCTCCTACGAGCAGTACTTC. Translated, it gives CSTGTGISYEQYF.

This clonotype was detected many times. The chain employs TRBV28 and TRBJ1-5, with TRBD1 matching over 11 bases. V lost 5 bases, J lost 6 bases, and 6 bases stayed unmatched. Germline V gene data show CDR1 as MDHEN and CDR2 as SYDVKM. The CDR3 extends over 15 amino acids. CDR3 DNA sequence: TGTGCCAGCAGTACGGGACAGGGGGATGTTCAGCCCCAGCATTTT. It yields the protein CASSTGQGDVQPQHF.

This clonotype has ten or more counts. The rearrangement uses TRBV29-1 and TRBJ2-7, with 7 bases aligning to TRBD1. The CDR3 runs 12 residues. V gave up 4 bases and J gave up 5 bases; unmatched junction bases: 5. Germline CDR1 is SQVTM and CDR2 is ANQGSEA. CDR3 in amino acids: CSVGQGENEQYF. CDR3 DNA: TGCAGCGTTGGGCAGGGGGAGAACGAGCAGTACTTC.

In nucleotides, the CDR3 is TGTGCCTGGAGTTTCGGCAGGGGATCCTACGAGCAGTACTTC. Its protein is CAWSFGRGSYEQYF. This chain uses TRBV30 with TRBJ2-7; a possible D gene is TRBD1 (6 bases). Germline CDR1 is GTSNPN and CDR2 is SVGIG (reference sequence). V was clipped by 2 bases and J by 1 base, with 12 bases between them. The CDR3 covers 14 residues.

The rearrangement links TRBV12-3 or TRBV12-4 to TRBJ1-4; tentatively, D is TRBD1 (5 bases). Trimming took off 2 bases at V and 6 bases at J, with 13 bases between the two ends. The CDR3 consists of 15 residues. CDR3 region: CASSLTQGGDEKLFF. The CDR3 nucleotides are TGTGCCAGCAGTTTAACGCAGGGAGGGGATGAAAAACTGTTTTTT.

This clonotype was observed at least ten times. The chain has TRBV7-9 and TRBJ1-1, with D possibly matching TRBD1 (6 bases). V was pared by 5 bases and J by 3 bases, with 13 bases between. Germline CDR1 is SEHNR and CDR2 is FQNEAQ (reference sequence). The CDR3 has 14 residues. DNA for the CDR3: TGTGCCAGCAGCACAGGGACAAGAGACACTGAAGCTTTCTTT. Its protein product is CASSTGTRDTEAFF.

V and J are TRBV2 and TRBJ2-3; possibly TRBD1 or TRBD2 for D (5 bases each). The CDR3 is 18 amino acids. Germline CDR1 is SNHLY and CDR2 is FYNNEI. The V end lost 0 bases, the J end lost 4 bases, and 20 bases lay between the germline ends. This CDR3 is CASSEASLSRDQSDTQYF. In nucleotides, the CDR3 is TGTGCCAGCAGTGAAGCGTCTCTATCTCGGGACCAGTCAGATACGCAGTATTTT.

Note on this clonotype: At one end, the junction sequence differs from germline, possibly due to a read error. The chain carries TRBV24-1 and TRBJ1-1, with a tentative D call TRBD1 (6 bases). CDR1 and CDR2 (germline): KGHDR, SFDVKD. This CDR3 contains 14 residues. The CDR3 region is CATRMTGQNTEAFF. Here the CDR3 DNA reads TGTGCCACCAGAATGACAGGTCAGAACACTGAGGCTTTCTTT.

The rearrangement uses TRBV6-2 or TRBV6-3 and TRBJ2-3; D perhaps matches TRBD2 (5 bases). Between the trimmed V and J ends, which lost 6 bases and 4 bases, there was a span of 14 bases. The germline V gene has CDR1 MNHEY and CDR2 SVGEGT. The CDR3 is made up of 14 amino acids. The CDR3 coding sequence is TGTGCCAGCAGATCCCTAGCTCTGGCAGATACGCAGTATTTT. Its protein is CASRSLALADTQYF.

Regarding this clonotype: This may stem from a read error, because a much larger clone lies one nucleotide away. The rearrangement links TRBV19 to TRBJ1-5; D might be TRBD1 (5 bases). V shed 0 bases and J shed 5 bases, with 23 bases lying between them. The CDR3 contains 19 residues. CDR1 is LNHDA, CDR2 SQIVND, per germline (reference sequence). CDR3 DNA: TGTGCCAGTAGTATAGAGGGGGTATTTGGGGGGAAGGGCGATCAGCCCCAGCATTTT. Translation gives CASSIEGVFGGKGDQPQHF.

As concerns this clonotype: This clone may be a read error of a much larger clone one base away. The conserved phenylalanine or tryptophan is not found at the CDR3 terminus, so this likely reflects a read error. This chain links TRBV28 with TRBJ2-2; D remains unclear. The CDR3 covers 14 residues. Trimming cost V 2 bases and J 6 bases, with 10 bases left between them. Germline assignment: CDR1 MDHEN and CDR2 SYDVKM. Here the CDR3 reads CASSLSRGAGELFL. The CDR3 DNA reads TGTGCCAGCAGTTTAAGTAGAGGAGCCGGGGAGCTGTTTCTT.

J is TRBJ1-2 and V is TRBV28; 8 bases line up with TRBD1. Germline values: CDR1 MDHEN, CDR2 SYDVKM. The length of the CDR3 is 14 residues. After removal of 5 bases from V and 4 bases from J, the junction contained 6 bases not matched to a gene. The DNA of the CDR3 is TGTGCCAGCAGTCCCCGGACAGGGACCTATGGCTACACCTTC. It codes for CASSPRTGTYGYTF.

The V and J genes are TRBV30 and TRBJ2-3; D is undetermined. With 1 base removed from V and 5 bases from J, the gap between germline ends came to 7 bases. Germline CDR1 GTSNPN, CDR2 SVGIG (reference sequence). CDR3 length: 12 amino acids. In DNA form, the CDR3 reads TGTGCCTGGAGTGCCGTCAAAGATACGCAGTATTTT. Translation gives CAWSAVKDTQYF.

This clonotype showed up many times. CDR3: CASSFSGESTYEQYF. In DNA form, the CDR3 reads TGTGCCAGCAGTTTTTCAGGGGAGTCGACCTACGAGCAGTACTTC. This rearrangement joins TRBV12-3 or TRBV12-4 to TRBJ2-7; perhaps TRBD1 as D (6 bases). Trimming cost V 3 bases and J 2 bases, with 14 bases left between them. The CDR3 spans 15 residues.